The rows below give T cell receptor beta chains drawn from one sample of a study of vaccination effects on CD4 cells after COVID-19. The antigens of these receptors remain unknown. The method was immunoSEQ multiplex PCR; TCRdb's version includes in-frame clones alone and lacks a portion of them. Of tens of thousands of clones in the sample, roughly 76% were seen once. Sequencing was performed on CD4+ T cells from PBMCs cultured with HCoV-229E spike peptides, taken before COVID-19 vaccination. These receptors originate from a human donor who received a COVID-19 vaccine. Both conserved end residues are part of each CDR3. The order of the fields is clone size, D gene, V gene, J gene, CDR3 protein, CDR3 DNA. D genes are given only for firm matches. The size entry is marked missing in some rows and otherwise reads once, few, many or a size class.

abundance: .
d_gene: .
v_gene: TRBV2
j_gene: TRBJ2-3
CDR3aa: CASSDNDLSTDTQYF
CDR3nt: TGTGCCAGCAGCGACAACGACCTAAGCACAGATACGCAGTATTTT

abundance: once
d_gene: TRBD1
v_gene: TRBV6-5
j_gene: TRBJ1-1
CDR3aa: CASSYKQGTRDTEAFF
CDR3nt: TGTGCCAGCAGTTACAAACAGGGGACCCGGGACACTGAAGCTTTCTTT

abundance: few
d_gene: TRBD1
v_gene: TRBV6-1
j_gene: TRBJ1-2
CDR3aa: CASSEEGALGYTF
CDR3nt: TGTGCCAGCAGTGAAGAGGGGGCGCTTGGCTACACCTTC

abundance: .
d_gene: TRBD1
v_gene: TRBV19
j_gene: TRBJ2-1
CDR3aa: CASSPPTGPNEQFF
CDR3nt: TGTGCCAGTAGTCCACCGACAGGGCCTAATGAGCAGTTCTTC

abundance: .
d_gene: TRBD2
v_gene: TRBV7-2
j_gene: TRBJ2-3
CDR3aa: CASSPTRLAGGDTQYF
CDR3nt: TGTGCCAGCAGCCCCACTCGACTAGCGGGGGGGGATACGCAGTATTTT

abundance: .
d_gene: .
v_gene: TRBV24-1
j_gene: TRBJ2-5
CDR3aa: CATSDLQETQYF
CDR3nt: TGTGCCACCAGTGATTTGCAAGAGACCCAGTACTTC

abundance: once
d_gene: .
v_gene: TRBV3-1/TRBV3-2
j_gene: TRBJ2-1
CDR3aa: CASSRWTTSNNEQFF
CDR3nt: TGTGCCAGCAGCCGGTGGACTACATCTAACAATGAGCAGTTCTTC

abundance: few
d_gene: .
v_gene: TRBV12-3/TRBV12-4
j_gene: TRBJ2-3
CDR3aa: CASSGGLTDTQYF
CDR3nt: TGTGCCAGCAGTGGGGGCCTCACAGATACGCAGTATTTT

abundance: .
d_gene: .
v_gene: TRBV7-9
j_gene: TRBJ2-5
CDR3aa: CASSSQETQYF
CDR3nt: TGTGCCAGCAGCTCGCAAGAGACCCAGTACTTC

abundance: .
d_gene: .
v_gene: TRBV7-9
j_gene: TRBJ2-6
CDR3aa: CASSEESGANVLTF
CDR3nt: TGTGCCAGCTCGGAGGAATCTGGGGCCAACGTCCTGACTTTC

abundance: .
d_gene: .
v_gene: TRBV18
j_gene: TRBJ1-3
CDR3aa: CASSPTQGFSGNTIYF
CDR3nt: TGTGCCAGCTCACCCACACAGGGTTTCTCTGGAAACACCATATATTTT

abundance: .
d_gene: .
v_gene: TRBV5-1
j_gene: TRBJ2-1
CDR3aa: CASHPPDTSYNEQFF
CDR3nt: TGCGCCAGCCATCCCCCGGACACCTCCTACAATGAGCAGTTCTTC

abundance: .
d_gene: TRBD1
v_gene: TRBV5-1
j_gene: TRBJ2-5
CDR3aa: CASSPGQPQETQYF
CDR3nt: TGCGCCAGCAGCCCGGGACAGCCCCAAGAGACCCAGTACTTC

abundance: .
d_gene: TRBD1
v_gene: TRBV9
j_gene: TRBJ1-5
CDR3aa: CASSEGQYQPQHF
CDR3nt: TGTGCCAGCAGCGAGGGACAGTATCAGCCCCAGCATTTT

abundance: .
d_gene: TRBD2
v_gene: TRBV5-1
j_gene: TRBJ2-2
CDR3aa: CASSLAVTSVTGELFF
CDR3nt: TGCGCCAGCAGCTTGGCCGTGACTAGCGTAACCGGGGAGCTGTTTTTT

abundance: .
d_gene: .
v_gene: TRBV12-3/TRBV12-4
j_gene: TRBJ1-2
CDR3aa: CASRSGQRGYTF
CDR3nt: TGTGCCAGCAGAAGCGGACAGAGGGGCTACACCTTC

abundance: few
d_gene: .
v_gene: TRBV19
j_gene: TRBJ1-6
CDR3aa: CASSIGGPPLHF
CDR3nt: TGTGCCAGTAGTATTGGGGGTCCACCCCTCCACTTT

abundance: .
d_gene: .
v_gene: TRBV12-3/TRBV12-4
j_gene: TRBJ1-1
CDR3aa: CASSFYQNTEAFF
CDR3nt: TGTGCCAGCAGTTTCTACCAGAACACTGAAGCTTTCTTT

abundance: .
d_gene: .
v_gene: TRBV9
j_gene: TRBJ1-2
CDR3aa: CASSVAEGGYGYTF
CDR3nt: TGTGCCAGCAGCGTAGCCGAGGGGGGGTATGGCTACACCTTC

abundance: .
d_gene: .
v_gene: TRBV6-5
j_gene: TRBJ1-2
CDR3aa: CASVEYYGYTF
CDR3nt: TGTGCCAGCGTAGAGTACTATGGCTACACCTTC

abundance: .
d_gene: .
v_gene: TRBV19
j_gene: TRBJ1-1
CDR3aa: CASSTYKTGKGERAFF
CDR3nt: TGTGCCAGTAGTACCTATAAAACAGGGAAGGGGGAGCGGGCTTTCTTT

abundance: .
d_gene: TRBD1
v_gene: TRBV28
j_gene: TRBJ1-2
CDR3aa: CASSTPRTGGVYGYTF
CDR3nt: TGTGCCAGCAGTACCCCCCGGACAGGGGGAGTCTATGGCTACACCTTC

abundance: few
d_gene: .
v_gene: TRBV6-6
j_gene: TRBJ1-2
CDR3aa: CASSVLRGGYTF
CDR3nt: TGTGCCAGCAGTGTCCTGCGGGGGGGCTACACCTTC

abundance: few
d_gene: .
v_gene: TRBV7-2
j_gene: TRBJ2-6
CDR3aa: CASSSFSSGANVLTF
CDR3nt: TGTGCCAGCAGCTCCTTCAGCTCTGGGGCCAACGTCCTGACTTTC

abundance: .
d_gene: TRBD1
v_gene: TRBV5-6
j_gene: TRBJ2-1
CDR3aa: CASSGRQGFTYNEQFF
CDR3nt: TGTGCCAGCAGCGGCAGACAGGGATTCACCTACAATGAGCAGTTCTTC

abundance: .
d_gene: TRBD1
v_gene: TRBV7-2
j_gene: TRBJ1-2
CDR3aa: CASSSNLWGQGVVYGYTF
CDR3nt: TGTGCCAGCAGCTCCAACCTATGGGGGCAGGGGGTTGTCTATGGCTACACCTTC

abundance: .
d_gene: TRBD2
v_gene: TRBV6-1
j_gene: TRBJ2-1
CDR3aa: CASSVAGGVNEQFF
CDR3nt: TGTGCCAGCAGTGTAGCGGGCGGCGTCAATGAGCAGTTCTTC

abundance: once
d_gene: .
v_gene: TRBV12-3/TRBV12-4
j_gene: TRBJ2-2
CDR3aa: CASKSSNTGELFF
CDR3nt: TGTGCCAGCAAGAGCTCGAACACCGGGGAGCTGTTTTTT

abundance: .
d_gene: .
v_gene: TRBV24-1
j_gene: TRBJ2-1
CDR3aa: CATSAHGSSYNEQFF
CDR3nt: TGTGCCACCAGTGCCCACGGCAGCTCCTACAATGAGCAGTTCTTC

abundance: .
d_gene: .
v_gene: TRBV30
j_gene: TRBJ2-5
CDR3aa: CAWSGTAMTQYF
CDR3nt: TGTGCCTGGAGTGGAACTGCAATGACCCAGTACTTC

abundance: .
d_gene: TRBD1
v_gene: TRBV6-1
j_gene: TRBJ1-3
CDR3aa: CASSVWQGAASGNTIYF
CDR3nt: TGTGCCAGCAGTGTTTGGCAGGGGGCCGCCTCTGGAAACACCATATATTTT

abundance: .
d_gene: .
v_gene: TRBV7-3
j_gene: TRBJ2-3
CDR3aa: CASSSRLQDTQYF
CDR3nt: TGTGCCAGCAGCTCCCGATTACAAGATACGCAGTATTTT

abundance: .
d_gene: .
v_gene: TRBV7-2
j_gene: TRBJ1-2
CDR3aa: CASSLRGNYGYTF
CDR3nt: TGTGCCAGCAGCTTAAGGGGGAACTATGGCTACACCTTC

abundance: .
d_gene: .
v_gene: TRBV5-6
j_gene: TRBJ1-1
CDR3aa: CASSLGPGLVRAFF
CDR3nt: TGTGCCAGCAGCTTGGGTCCGGGTTTAGTTCGAGCTTTCTTT

abundance: few
d_gene: .
v_gene: TRBV5-4
j_gene: TRBJ1-2
CDR3aa: CASSFFGGQYGYTF
CDR3nt: TGTGCCAGCAGCTTTTTCGGAGGTCAATATGGCTACACCTTC

abundance: .
d_gene: TRBD1
v_gene: TRBV6-5
j_gene: TRBJ1-5
CDR3aa: CASSTTGERPQHF
CDR3nt: TGTGCCAGCAGCACCACAGGGGAGAGGCCCCAGCATTTT

abundance: .
d_gene: TRBD2
v_gene: TRBV6-5
j_gene: TRBJ2-3
CDR3aa: CASSYAGGQDTQYF
CDR3nt: TGTGCCAGCAGTTACGCGGGGGGGCAAGATACGCAGTATTTT

abundance: .
d_gene: TRBD1
v_gene: TRBV9
j_gene: TRBJ2-4
CDR3aa: CASSVDGDSPSLAKNIQYF
CDR3nt: TGTGCCAGCAGCGTAGATGGGGACAGTCCTTCTCTAGCCAAAAACATTCAGTACTTC

abundance: .
d_gene: TRBD1
v_gene: TRBV24-1
j_gene: TRBJ1-4
CDR3aa: CATSETGSTAKLFF
CDR3nt: TGTGCCACCAGCGAGACAGGGTCGACCGCGAAACTGTTTTTT

abundance: .
d_gene: TRBD2
v_gene: TRBV24-1
j_gene: TRBJ2-3
CDR3aa: CATSSSGGTDTQYF
CDR3nt: TGTGCCACCAGCTCTAGCGGGGGCACAGATACGCAGTATTTT

abundance: .
d_gene: TRBD1
v_gene: TRBV5-4
j_gene: TRBJ2-5
CDR3aa: CASSPDRARSETQYF
CDR3nt: TGTGCCAGCAGCCCAGACAGGGCACGCTCGGAGACCCAGTACTTC

abundance: .
d_gene: TRBD1
v_gene: TRBV24-1
j_gene: TRBJ1-2
CDR3aa: CATSEPGQGDYGYTF
CDR3nt: TGTGCCACCAGTGAACCCGGACAGGGGGACTATGGCTACACCTTC

abundance: .
d_gene: .
v_gene: TRBV27
j_gene: TRBJ1-6
CDR3aa: CASSQTDYNSPLHF
CDR3nt: TGTGCCAGCAGTCAGACGGACTATAATTCACCCCTCCACTTT